This TCR beta chain was found in a study of radiotherapy plus CTLA-4 blockade in lung cancer. Details on this clone: Its target is unknown.

The protocol was immunoSEQ multiplex PCR, while the TCRdb copy is restricted to in-frame clones and leaves out a portion. The data contain just under 45,000 clones, roughly 64% of them singletons. The CDR3 has 12 amino acids. CDR1 is MNHNY, CDR2 SVGAGI, per germline (reference sequence). V was shortened by 5 bases and J by 4 bases, with 8 bases between the two germline ends. Study conclusions and caveats: In blood, after radiotherapy plus ipilimumab, tumor-derived TCR clones expanded.

The J gene is TRBJ1-2, the V gene TRBV6-6, with unresolved D. This clonotype was obtained from a human donor with non-small cell lung cancer who had a partial response to radiotherapy plus ipilimumab. The material sequenced was peripheral blood, taken from a patient treated with radiotherapy plus ipilimumab. The CDR3 nucleotides are TGTGCCAGCAGTCCGTCCAGCTATGGCTACACCTTC. This translates into CASSPSSYGYTF.